This TCR beta chain was sequenced for a study of T-cell memory formation after mild COVID-19. About the research overall: TCR clusters were mostly confined to one donor each.

The CDR3 consists of 16 residues. J lost 2 bases, V lost 0 bases, and 2 bases had no gene match. In germline, CDR1 is LGHNA, CDR2 YNFKEQ. 5'RACE primed at constant segments yielded TCR alpha and TCR beta cDNA libraries bearing sample barcodes and UMIs. TCRdb re-called the 5' RACE reads with MiXCR, one entry per CDR3 protein. The sample contains tens of thousands of distinct CDR3 sequences, roughly 12% of which appear only once. Overall study findings and caveats: Some clones that responded were present in memory (sampled pre-infection), which suggests cross-reactive memory joined. There was a balanced CD4/CD8 profile in clones contracting day 15 to 85, and later expanders leaned CD4+.

This clonotype has more than one count but fewer than ten. Antigen specificity is unknown. The sequenced sample was PBMCs or a T cell subset sorted from them (not recorded which). This TCR came from a man in his late teens or twenties who had mild COVID-19 (a few samples of this study predate the infection). Cell type and time point are not known. V usage is TRBV4-2 and J usage is TRBJ2-3; TRBD2 matches at 10 bases. The CDR3 region is CASSQEAGGNTDTQYF. Here the CDR3 DNA reads TGTGCCAGCAGCCAAGAAGCGGGGGGGAACACAGATACGCAGTATTTT.